This T cell receptor beta chain was captured by sequencing in a study of T cells in Graves' hyperthyroidism and ophthalmopathy (dated 2019 in TCRdb). For the study in its entirety: Peripheral blood samples were taken at the time of initial diagnosis, prior to any treatment. A discovery cohort of roughly 100 patients, approximately 45 with Graves' ophthalmopathy and 57 with stable Graves' hyperthyroidism, was used to find distinguishing TCR V-J signatures. An independent validation cohort of about 19 hyperthyroidism patients and 17 patients who later progressed to ophthalmopathy tested prospective prediction of ophthalmopathy. The 100 discovery patients were randomly divided into training and test sets at a 7:3 ratio. In over five Graves' hyperthyroidism patients, the study also compared T-cell repertoires from thyroid tissue with T-cell repertoires from blood. Once sampling was done, hyperthyroidism patients were given methimazole at a starting dose of 30 mg daily, whereas ophthalmopathy patients were given high-dose intravenous methylprednisolone. The paper reports TCR Vbeta CDR3 sequencing of some 140 peripheral blood samples: over 40 ophthalmopathy, about 75 hyperthyroidism and around 17 progressor patients. The research as a whole found: No statistical method was used to set the sample size in advance, and investigators knew the group allocation. Most expanded thyroid clonotypes (frequency above 0.001) were also detected in blood, suggesting blood repertoires may reflect thyroid immune responses. In validation, progression to ophthalmopathy was predicted by the model with nearly 71% sensitivity and approximately 78% specificity, a median of roughly 6.4 months before onset. Ophthalmopathy was separated from stable hyperthyroidism by a 13 V-J signature model, with approximately 90% sensitivity and about 81% specificity obtained in cross-validation and 80%/75% obtained in testing.

About this clonotype itself: No antigen is known for it. One junction end disagrees with the germline gene, perhaps due to a read error.

Taken from the germline V gene, the CDR1 and CDR2 loops are SNHLY and FYNNEI. The CDR3 starts with the cysteine, ends with the phenylalanine, and has 13 residues. The entry retains the CDR3 DNA only, 39 bases that are in frame from base 1. Hyperthyroidism patients were newly diagnosed, with disease duration under 2 months, and aged 18 to 65 years. Any patient with an uncontrolled infection, another autoimmune disease, pregnancy or lactation was excluded. Diagnoses were established on the basis of clinical symptoms, serum thyroxine and TRAb, thyroid ultrasound, and orbital computed tomography. Blood from progressor patients was collected at the time of first diagnosis with hyperthyroidism, before any ophthalmopathy symptoms had appeared. PBMCs were isolated from 10 ml of fresh peripheral blood by Ficoll-Paque density gradient centrifugation. Progressor patients were initially diagnosed with Graves' hyperthyroidism and developed ophthalmopathy during follow-up. Total RNA was extracted with Trizol reagent, and quality was checked on an Agilent 2100 Bioanalyzer.

The TCR beta CDR3 regions were amplified from the RNA transcripts. For the first round of RT-PCR on the TCR CDR3, the HTBI primer set was used together with the Qiagen OneStep RT-PCR kit. Libraries were constructed in a second round of multiplex PCR, after which size selection and purification were carried out. The libraries were sequenced on an Illumina HiSeq2000 using paired-end 100 bp reads. Per the source publication's procedure: Raw data were processed with SOAPnuke, discarding reads with adapters, uncalled bases, mean Phred below 15, or no exact constant-primer or identifier match. High-quality paired reads were merged with COPE v1.2.5, and unique nucleotide sequences were defined as clonotypes. MiTCR v1.1 was used to align clonotypes to the IMGT TRBV, TRBD and TRBJ reference segments. The analysis included only V-J combinations with a frequency above 0.0001, which together covered 99% to 99.2% of the repertoires. The TCS score was defined as F50 (clonal expansion) divided by E x V (chaos), with BLOSUM62-based TCRdist calculated between CDR3 peptides within each V-J. Welch's t-statistics and random forest reduced around 550 V-J features to 10 to 15, which were used in a naive Bayes classifier (R e1071). TCRdb's own reprocessing of the public reads used fastp at Q25 and MiXCR and kept productive beta chains. All rows with the same CDR3 protein become a single entry with the most common DNA and genes. The V and J calls come from TCRdb's annotation, not from the publication. This sample gives fewer than 450,000 distinct CDR3 sequences in total; about 18% of them show up just once. The ten largest clones capture approximately 33% of the sample.

This receptor was taken from a woman aged 25 to 45 with Graves' hyperthyroidism that later progressed to Graves' ophthalmopathy. The chain links TRBV2 with TRBJ2-7; TRBD1 could be the D gene, as 6 bases match. Sequences were obtained from blood. The DNA sequence is given as TGTGCCAGCAGTGAAGGACAGGCCTACGAGCAGGACTTC. It translates as CASSEGQAYEQDF.